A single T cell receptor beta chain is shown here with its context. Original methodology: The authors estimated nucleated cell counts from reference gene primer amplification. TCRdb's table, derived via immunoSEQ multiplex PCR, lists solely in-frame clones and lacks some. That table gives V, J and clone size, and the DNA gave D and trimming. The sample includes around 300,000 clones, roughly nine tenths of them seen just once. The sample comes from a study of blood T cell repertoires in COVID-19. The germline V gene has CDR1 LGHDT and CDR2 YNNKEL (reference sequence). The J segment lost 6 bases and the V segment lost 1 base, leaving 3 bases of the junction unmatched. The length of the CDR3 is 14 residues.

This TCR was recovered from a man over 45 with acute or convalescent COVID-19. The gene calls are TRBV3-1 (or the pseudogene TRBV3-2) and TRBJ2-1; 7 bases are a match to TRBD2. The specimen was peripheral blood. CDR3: CASSQGLAANEQFF. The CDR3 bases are TGTGCCAGCAGCCAAGGTCTAGCGGCCAATGAGCAGTTCTTC.